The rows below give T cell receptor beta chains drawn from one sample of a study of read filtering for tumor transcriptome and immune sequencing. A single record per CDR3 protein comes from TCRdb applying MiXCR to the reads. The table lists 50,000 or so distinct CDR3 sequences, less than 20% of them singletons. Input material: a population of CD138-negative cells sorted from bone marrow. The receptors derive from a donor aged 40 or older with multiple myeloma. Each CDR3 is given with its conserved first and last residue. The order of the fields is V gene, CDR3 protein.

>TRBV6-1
CASSDGGLPSGNTIYF
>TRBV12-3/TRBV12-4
CASTRRQAPETQYF
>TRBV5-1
CASSAGSLGNYGYTF
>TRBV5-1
CASSAAGGNWADTQYF
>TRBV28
CASARIGEQYF
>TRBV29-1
CSVEWVGETQYF
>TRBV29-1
CSVAQGINNEQFF
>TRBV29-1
CSVVIGHQTNTGELFF
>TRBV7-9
CASSVRDSENTEAFF
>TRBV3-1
CASSQRSAQETQYF
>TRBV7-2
CASSRLAGGGGSDEQFF
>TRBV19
CASSGTSGRGRTGTGELFF
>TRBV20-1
CSASALAGTRYEQYF
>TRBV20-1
CSAKKIPGPVDEQFF
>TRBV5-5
CASSYDSDQPQHF
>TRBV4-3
CASSVDYEVGEQYF
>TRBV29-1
CSVAAGTRGETQYF
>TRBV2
CASSDRGRNTEAFF
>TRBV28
CAYTPSGADTQYF
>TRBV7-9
CASQERTSGRLVDTDTQYF
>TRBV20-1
CSAPGGGRRDTEAFF